This entry lists 6 T cell receptor beta chains sequenced from one sample in a study of T cells in Graves' hyperthyroidism and ophthalmopathy. RNA transcripts yielded amplified TCR beta CDR3 regions. When the TCR CDR3 underwent first-round RT-PCR, the HTBI primer set was used. TCRdb re-called the multiplex PCR reads through MiXCR, storing one row per CDR3 protein. The sample has some 740,000 distinct CDR3 sequences, around 13% seen once. Sequencing was done on a sample of blood. The receptors here all came from a woman aged 18 to 35 with Graves' hyperthyroidism.

This clonotype was counted only a few times. The V and J genes are TRBV27 and TRBJ1-2; 9 nucleotides align to TRBD1. Trimming at V came to 10 bases and at J to 1 base, leaving 13 bases not matched to a gene. The CDR3 is made up of 16 amino acids. Germline V lookup: CDR1 MNHEY, CDR2 SMNVEV (reference sequence). The CDR3 region has the DNA TGTGCCACCAGGCCGGACAGGGGTACCCTTAACTATGGCTACACCTTC. It specifies CATRPDRGTLNYGYTF.

This chain joins TRBV24-1 and TRBJ2-1; 11 positions agree with TRBD2. Germline assignment: CDR1 KGHDR and CDR2 SFDVKD. The CDR3 is made up of 13 amino acids. Losses at the gene ends were 12 bases for V and 4 bases for J; bases not matched to a gene: 4. The CDR3 coding sequence is TGTGCCTCGGGACTAGCGGATTACAATGAGCAGTTCTTC. This translates into CASGLADYNEQFF.

The rearrangement links TRBV15 to TRBJ1-2; 9 bases fit TRBD1. The trim removed 3 bases at V and 2 bases at J, leaving 7 bases unmatched. Germline V gene data show CDR1 as LNHNV and CDR2 as YYDKDF (reference sequence). The CDR3 is made up of 16 amino acids. This chain's CDR3 is CATSSRDRDRNYGYTF. The CDR3 coding sequence is TGTGCCACCAGCAGCCGGGACAGGGACCGGAACTATGGCTACACCTTC.

The chain links TRBV24-1 to TRBJ2-1; a weak D match, TRBD2 (6 bases). The CDR3 extends over 13 amino acids. V lost 6 bases and J 8 bases, leaving 13 bases between the germline ends. Per germline, CDR1 KGHDR and CDR2 SFDVKD. The CDR3 loop reads CATSFRRDHEQFF. The CDR3 DNA sequence: TGTGCCACCAGTTTTCGGAGGGACCATGAGCAGTTCTTC.

The CDR3 region is CASSLVHREFYGYTF. The CDR3 nucleotides read TGTGCCAGCAGCTTGGTCCACAGGGAATTCTATGGCTACACCTTC. The V call is TRBV7-9, the J call TRBJ1-2, with D tentatively TRBD1 (6 bases). The CDR3 runs 15 residues. CDR1 and CDR2 from the germline V gene are SEHNR and FQNEAQ (reference sequence). Trimming took 3 bases from V and 4 from J, leaving 15 bases between them.

This clonotype was picked up a small number of times. The chain links TRBV20-1 to TRBJ2-3; TRBD2 matches 9 bases. This CDR3 has 17 residues. J was trimmed by 3 bases and V by 0 bases; bases with no gene match: 10. CDR1 and CDR2 from the germline V gene are DFQATT and SNEGSKA (reference sequence). The CDR3 is CSARENGGRAGTDTQYF. DNA of the CDR3: TGCAGTGCTAGAGAGAACGGCGGGAGGGCTGGGACAGATACGCAGTATTTT.